This T cell receptor (beta chain) was documented in a study of T cell clonality in common variable immunodeficiency. Germline-derived CDR1 and CDR2 are MDHEN and SYDVKM. Unmatched junction bases numbered 12, after V lost 5 bases and J lost 6 bases. The CDR3 contains 16 residues. TCRdb's copy holds only in-frame clones and misses some; the assay was immunoSEQ multiplex PCR. The sample offers about 39,000 clones and no singletons, the top ten holding roughly 3%. Many counts were recorded for this clone. The read gets to within 3 residues of the CDR3 end, and the germline J gene fills in the rest. The chain links TRBV28 to TRBJ1-5, with TRBD1 identical over 8 bases. The sequenced sample consisted of peripheral blood mononuclear cells. This clonotype was obtained from a person aged 18 to 70 in good health. The part of the CDR3 DNA that was read is TGTGCCAGCAGTCTGTATCTTGGGACAGGAATTCAGCCC. Translating it yields CASSLYLGTGIQP. The full CDR3 reads CASSLYLGTGIQPQHF.